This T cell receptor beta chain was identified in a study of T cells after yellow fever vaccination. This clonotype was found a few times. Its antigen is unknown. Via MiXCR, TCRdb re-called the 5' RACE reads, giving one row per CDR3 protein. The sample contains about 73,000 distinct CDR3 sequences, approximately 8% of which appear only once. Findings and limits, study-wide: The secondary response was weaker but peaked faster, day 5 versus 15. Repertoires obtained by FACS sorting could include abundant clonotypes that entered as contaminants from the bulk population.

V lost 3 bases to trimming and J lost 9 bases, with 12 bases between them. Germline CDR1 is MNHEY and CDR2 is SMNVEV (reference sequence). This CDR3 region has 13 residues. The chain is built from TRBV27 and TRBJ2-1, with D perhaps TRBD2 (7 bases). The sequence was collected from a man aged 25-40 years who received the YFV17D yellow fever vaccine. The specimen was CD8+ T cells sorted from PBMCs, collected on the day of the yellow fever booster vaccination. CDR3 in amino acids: CASSFVGGAEQFF. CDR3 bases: TGTGCCAGCAGTTTTGTGGGGGGGGCTGAGCAGTTCTTC.